The clone carrying this T cell receptor (beta chain) was detected only once. During active infection, Seattle patients enrolled and were then monitored through disease. This CDR3 spans 12 amino acids. CDR1 is DFQATT, CDR2 SNEGSKA, per germline (reference sequence). V was cut by 3 bases and J by 9 bases, with 12 bases left in between. This record belongs to a study of blood T cell repertoires in COVID-19. Overall study: Both acute and convalescent COVID-19 samples were obtained from the United States, Italy and Spain. In each case, the material was cDNA or gDNA derived from T cells, B-cell-depleted T cells, or PBMCs.

Methods used by the authors: Estimation of nucleated cell counts relied on the amplification of reference gene primers. Generated by immunoSEQ multiplex PCR, the TCRdb table keeps only in-frame clones and is missing some. That table is the source of V, J and clone size, and D and trimming were worked out from the DNA. In the table there are some 200,000 clones, around 81% of which are singletons. Specimen: peripheral blood. The rearrangement joins TRBV20-1 to TRBJ2-4, with a tentative D call TRBD2 (5 bases). The clonotype originates from a woman aged 40 to 50 with COVID-19, enrolled during active disease. The CDR3 DNA reads TGCAGTGCTAGTCTACAAGGGAGCATTCAGTACTTC. It is translated as CSASLQGSIQYF.